Below, one TCR beta chain is given with its context. The same CDR3 is also encoded by other DNA sequences in this sample. Running of the assay took place at deep level. TCRdb keeps only in-frame clones here, not all; method: immunoSEQ multiplex PCR. The repertoire consists of roughly 2 million clones, with about 94% occurring once and the leading ten covering 0.9% to 1.4%. The source of the sample is a study of shared clonotypes between healthy human individuals. The CDR3 extends over 14 amino acids. Germline lookup yields CDR1 SEHNR and CDR2 FQNEAQ (reference sequence). V was pared by 4 bases and J by 2 bases, with 5 bases of the junction left unmatched. Naive CD8 populations comprised CD45RO-negative cells positively selected for CCR7, excluding terminally differentiated effector memory CD45RA+ cells.

The TCR comes from a man in his late teens or twenties in good health. Material for sequencing was naive CD8+ T cells sorted from blood. The genes are TRBV7-9 and TRBJ2-7, with 7 bases that match TRBD1. CDR3 in amino acids: CASSSRDSPYEQYF. The CDR3 DNA sequence: TGTGCCAGCAGCTCCCGGGACAGCCCCTACGAGCAGTACTTC.